This TCR beta chain was sequenced during a study of blood T cell repertoires in COVID-19. Study background: Specimens from acute and convalescent COVID-19 originated in the United States, Italy and Spain. PBMCs, B-cell-depleted T cells, or T cells provided the cDNA or gDNA that made up the material.

Comment on this clone: A read error may produce the germline difference seen at one junction end.

In the study's own analysis: Cell counts per sample came from amplifying reference gene primers. Profiled with immunoSEQ multiplex PCR; TCRdb holds only in-frame clones, not every one. V and J calls and clone size are copied from that table; D and trimming were computed from the DNA. Among 190,000 or so clones listed, more than 85% were seen once. CDR3 length: 12 residues. Germline V gene lookup returns CDR1 MDHEN and CDR2 SYDVKM. This receptor was obtained from a woman in her twenties or thirties with active or convalescent COVID-19. The sample comprised peripheral blood. The chain couples TRBV28 to TRBJ1-2; D is undetermined. The CDR3 bases are TGTGCCAGCAGCCAGGTGTTCTATCGCTACACCTTC. Protein product: CASSQVFYRYTF.